This TCR beta chain was sequenced in a study of T-cell memory formation after mild COVID-19. TCRdb passed the 5' RACE reads through MiXCR, listing each CDR3 protein once. The profile covers roughly 130,000 distinct CDR3 sequences, with about 6.5% appearing a single time and 2.2% taken by the ten largest. Trimming removed 4 bases from V and 8 bases from J, with 15 bases in between. The CDR3 is made up of 14 amino acids. CDR1 PRHDT and CDR2 FYEKMQ come from the germline V gene (reference sequence). This clonotype was counted at least ten times. This chain joins TRBV13 and TRBJ2-1; tentative D call: TRBD2 (6 bases). This TCR came from an adult woman who had mild COVID-19 (a few samples of this study predate the infection). Cell type and time point are not known. Sequencing used PBMCs or a T cell subset sorted from them (not recorded which). CDR3 residues: CASSSSPSSDEQFF. CDR3 bases: TGTGCCAGCAGCTCATCGCCGTCTAGCGATGAGCAGTTCTTC.